This entry describes one T cell receptor beta chain. The antigen remains undetermined. The entirety of the isolated RNA underwent reverse transcription, so expressed TCRB transcripts were sequenced. Using immunoSEQ multiplex PCR, the repertoire was profiled, and TCRdb retains in-frame clones only, with some absent. The repertoire includes hundreds of thousands of clones, about 14% of them detected once, and around 0.095% sits in the top ten. This sample stems from a study of beta chain features in type 1 diabetes. General study findings and limits: Short templates might get an advantage during PCR, and this would be equal in patients and controls. Moderately but significantly shorter TCRB CDR3s were found in Type 1 diabetes patients in all four CD4+ subsets. In the patient group, naive, central memory and Treg TCRB repertoires seemed more alike than in the healthy donor group. VDJ junctions from patients with type 1 diabetes contained fewer insertions and more deletions.

Trimming took off 2 bases at V and 3 bases at J, with 11 bases between the two ends. CDR3 length: 14 amino acids. In germline, CDR1 is ENHRY, CDR2 SYGVKD. Sequencing input: naive CD4+ T cells from blood. This sequence was found in a man aged 18 to 35 in good health. The chain recombines TRBV10-3 with TRBJ2-7; D is perhaps TRBD2 (6 bases). The CDR3, as DNA: TGTGCCATCAGTGAGGCAGGGACTCACTACGAGCAGTACTTC. Translated: CAISEAGTHYEQYF.